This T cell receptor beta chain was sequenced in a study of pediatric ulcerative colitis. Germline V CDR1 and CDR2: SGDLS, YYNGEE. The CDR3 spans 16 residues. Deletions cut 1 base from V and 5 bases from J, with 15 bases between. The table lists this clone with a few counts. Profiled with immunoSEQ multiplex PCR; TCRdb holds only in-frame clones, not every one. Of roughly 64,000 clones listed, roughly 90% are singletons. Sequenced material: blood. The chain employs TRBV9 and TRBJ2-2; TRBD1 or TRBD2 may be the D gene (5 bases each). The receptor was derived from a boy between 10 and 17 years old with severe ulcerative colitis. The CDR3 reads CASSVSAGTTTGELFF. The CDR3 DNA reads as TGTGCCAGCAGCGTATCGGCCGGGACCACAACCGGGGAGCTGTTTTTT.